Listed below are T cell receptor beta chains from one sample, sequenced in a study of T cell repertoires in cytomegalovirus infection. MiXCR, run by TCRdb on the reads, gives a single entry per CDR3 protein. The sample shows more than 90,000 distinct CDR3 sequences, around a tenth of them seen only once. No antigen has been assigned to these receptors. Material: PBMCs, sequenced either directly or after in vitro stimulation (not recorded which). The receptors shown here come from a human donor in good health (CMV status not recorded). Some clones in this sample may be carry-over from other donors' samples. The CDR3 runs from the conserved cysteine through the conserved F or W.

CDR3 length | J gene | V gene | CDR3 protein
16 | TRBJ1-4 | TRBV7-2 | CASSLTGRAANEKLFF
15 | TRBJ2-3 | TRBV15 | CATSRDSGSVDTQYF
13 | TRBJ2-1 | TRBV10-3 | CAISESGAREQFF
17 | TRBJ2-3 | TRBV7-2 | CASSLVSGVASTDTQYF
13 | TRBJ2-4 | TRBV7-2 | CASSLGSENIQYF
10 | TRBJ2-3 | TRBV4-1 | CASSGDTQYF
14 | TRBJ2-1 | TRBV29-1 | CSVGPRLADNEQFF
14 | TRBJ1-5 | TRBV4-1 | CASSQVGSREPQHF
16 | TRBJ1-1 | TRBV7-4 | CASSLEGTGENTEAFF
17 | TRBJ1-5 | TRBV7-2 | CASSLEEGQSFNQPQHF
12 | TRBJ2-1 | TRBV2 | CASSQDHNEQFF
16 | TRBJ2-7 | TRBV6-2/TRBV6-3 | CASSYNPGRMLREQYF
12 | TRBJ2-5 | TRBV29-1 | CSAGQGQETQYF
12 | TRBJ1-2 | TRBV20-1 | CSALGASFGYTF
14 | TRBJ2-1 | TRBV15 | CATSRLAVINEQFF
15 | TRBJ2-1 | TRBV10-1 | CASTWGAGEGNEQFF
15 | TRBJ1-1 | TRBV28 | CASSLSTGMNTEAFF
19 | TRBJ1-4 | TRBV2 | CASSVAGTSDQATNEKLFF
14 | TRBJ1-5 | TRBV12-3/TRBV12-4 | CASKWEGASQPQHF
15 | TRBJ2-7 | TRBV7-9 | CASSPPGFSSYEQYF
15 | TRBJ2-1 | TRBV18 | CASSPAGTPYNEQFF
15 | TRBJ2-6 | TRBV9 | CASSVGGRGANVLTF
17 | TRBJ2-2 | TRBV5-6 | CASSLVGDRAITGELFF
13 | TRBJ2-7 | TRBV11-1 | CASSLPATYEQYF
15 | TRBJ2-5 | TRBV7-2 | CASSFQTGAQETQYF
16 | TRBJ2-2 | TRBV7-3 | CASSLTAGPNTGELFF
13 | TRBJ2-1 | TRBV20-1 | CSAGKGLAGKQFF
14 | TRBJ1-3 | TRBV3-1 | CASSQISSGNTIYF
15 | TRBJ2-5 | TRBV6-6 | CASSYQGLEGPTQYF
14 | TRBJ2-5 | TRBV20-1 | CSARDTAGAETQYF
12 | TRBJ1-4 | TRBV12-3/TRBV12-4 | CASRGVYEKLFF
17 | TRBJ2-3 | TRBV4-3 | CASSQFLAGVSPDTQYF
13 | TRBJ1-1 | TRBV7-2 | CASSHGTYTEAFF
13 | TRBJ2-1 | TRBV15 | CATSSAPPNEQFF
15 | TRBJ2-1 | TRBV27 | CASTRTAGVYNEQFF
14 | TRBJ1-2 | TRBV6-8 | CASSYQGGARGDSF
14 | TRBJ1-4 | TRBV28 | CASSTVATNEKLFF
17 | TRBJ1-2 | TRBV11-3 | CASSRSLKDGRIDGYTF
12 | TRBJ2-7 | TRBV7-9 | CASSLHPREQYF
17 | TRBJ1-6 | TRBV7-2 | CASSLEWGWRTNSPLHF
15 | TRBJ2-1 | TRBV11-3 | CASSRGGPAGNEQFF
15 | TRBJ2-7 | TRBV7-2 | CASSPLWDSTYEQYF
15 | TRBJ2-1 | TRBV19 | CASSIEGGPRDEQFF
16 | TRBJ2-2 | TRBV14 | CASSQVRASNTGELFF
17 | TRBJ2-2 | TRBV11-3 | CASRNGARLARTGELFF
14 | TRBJ2-3 | TRBV19 | CASSWAGNAYTQYF
16 | TRBJ2-5 | TRBV6-5 | CASSYSIYPDQETQYF
16 | TRBJ2-1 | TRBV12-3/TRBV12-4 | CASSLLVAGTRGEQFF
16 | TRBJ2-3 | TRBV7-8 | CASSLITGGMPDTQYF
18 | TRBJ1-2 | TRBV5-4 | CASSLGQVGTGVFYGYTF
15 | TRBJ1-2 | TRBV7-2 | CASSSVRTGTYGYTF
18 | TRBJ2-2 | TRBV19 | CASSPGRLAGLNTGELFF
13 | TRBJ1-3 | TRBV6-5 | CASSTLEGRPIYF